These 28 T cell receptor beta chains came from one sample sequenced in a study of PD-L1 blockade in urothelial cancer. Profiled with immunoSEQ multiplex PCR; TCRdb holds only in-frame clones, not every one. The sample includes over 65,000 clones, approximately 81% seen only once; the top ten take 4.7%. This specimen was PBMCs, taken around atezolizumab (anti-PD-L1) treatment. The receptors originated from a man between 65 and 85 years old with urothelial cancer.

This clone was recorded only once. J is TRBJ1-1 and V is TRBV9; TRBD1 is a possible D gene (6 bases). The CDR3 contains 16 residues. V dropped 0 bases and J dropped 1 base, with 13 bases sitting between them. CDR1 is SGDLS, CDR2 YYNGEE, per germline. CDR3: CASSVGEGHPNTEAFF. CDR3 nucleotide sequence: TGTGCCAGCAGCGTAGGGGAGGGACATCCGAACACTGAAGCTTTCTTT.

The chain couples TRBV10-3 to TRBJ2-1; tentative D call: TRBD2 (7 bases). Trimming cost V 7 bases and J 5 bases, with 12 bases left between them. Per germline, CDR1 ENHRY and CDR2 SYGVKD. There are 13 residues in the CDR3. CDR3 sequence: CAIKGGGDNEQFF. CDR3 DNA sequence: TGTGCCATCAAGGGGGGAGGGGACAATGAGCAGTTCTTC.

CDR3 loop: CASSLPGSSYNEQFF. The CDR3 coding sequence is TGTGCCAGCAGTTTACCGGGAAGCTCCTACAATGAGCAGTTCTTC. The chain employs TRBV27 and TRBJ2-1, with D perhaps TRBD2 (5 bases). Germline values: CDR1 MNHEY, CDR2 SMNVEV (reference sequence). The CDR3 length is 15 residues. V was shortened by 2 bases and J by 0 bases, with 8 bases between the two germline ends.

The CDR3 sequence is CASTPLGVPNTEAFF. CDR3 sequence (DNA): TGTGCCAGCACCCCCTTGGGCGTACCGAACACTGAAGCTTTCTTT. The rearrangement links TRBV28 to TRBJ1-1, with D uncertain. Germline CDR1 MDHEN, CDR2 SYDVKM. Trimming shortened V by 7 bases and J by 1 base, and 16 bases separated the two germline ends. The CDR3 loop spans 15 amino acids.

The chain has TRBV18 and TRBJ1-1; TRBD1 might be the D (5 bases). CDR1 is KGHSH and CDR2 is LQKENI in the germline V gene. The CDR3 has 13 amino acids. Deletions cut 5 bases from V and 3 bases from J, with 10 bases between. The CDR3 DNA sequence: TGTGCCAGCTCAGTTCGGGGGGACACTGAAGCTTTCTTT. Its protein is CASSVRGDTEAFF.

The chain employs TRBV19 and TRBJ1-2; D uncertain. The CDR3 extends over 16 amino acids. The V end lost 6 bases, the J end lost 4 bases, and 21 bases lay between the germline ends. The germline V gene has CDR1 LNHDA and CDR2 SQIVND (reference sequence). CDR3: CASRGGVRVEGYGYTF. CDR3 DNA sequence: TGTGCCAGTAGAGGAGGCGTACGGGTAGAGGGCTATGGCTACACCTTC.

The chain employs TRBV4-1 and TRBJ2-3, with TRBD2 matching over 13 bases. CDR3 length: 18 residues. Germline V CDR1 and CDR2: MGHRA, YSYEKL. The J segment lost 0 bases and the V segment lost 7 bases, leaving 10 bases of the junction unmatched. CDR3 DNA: TGCGCCAGCACTCTTGGGACTAGCGGGGTTCTTAGCACAGATACGCAGTATTTT. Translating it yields CASTLGTSGVLSTDTQYF.

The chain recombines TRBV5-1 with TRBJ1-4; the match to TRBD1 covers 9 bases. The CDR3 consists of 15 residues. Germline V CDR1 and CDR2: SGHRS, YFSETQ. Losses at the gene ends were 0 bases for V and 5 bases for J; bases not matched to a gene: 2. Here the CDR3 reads CASSLAGQGNEKLFF. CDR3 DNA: TGCGCCAGCAGCTTGGCGGGACAGGGAAATGAAAAACTGTTTTTT.

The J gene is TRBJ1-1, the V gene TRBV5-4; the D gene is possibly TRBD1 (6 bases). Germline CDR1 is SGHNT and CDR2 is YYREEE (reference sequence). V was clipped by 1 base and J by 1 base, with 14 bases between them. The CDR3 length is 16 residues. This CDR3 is CASSLYGGLANTEAFF. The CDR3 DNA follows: TGTGCCAGCAGCTTGTACGGGGGGCTAGCGAACACTGAAGCTTTCTTT.

CDR3 nucleotide sequence: TGCGCCAGCACCCCGGGGGTAACCTACGAGCAGTACTTC. Protein: CASTPGVTYEQYF. The rearrangement links TRBV10-2 to TRBJ2-7; perhaps TRBD2 as D (6 bases). The V gene's germline CDR1 is WSHSY and CDR2 SAAADI. Deletions cut 7 bases from V and 2 bases from J, with 12 bases between. The CDR3 extends over 13 amino acids.

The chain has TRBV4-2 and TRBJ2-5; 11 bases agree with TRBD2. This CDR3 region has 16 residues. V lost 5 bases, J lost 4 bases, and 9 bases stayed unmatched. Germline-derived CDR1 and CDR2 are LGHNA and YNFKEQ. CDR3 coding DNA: TGTGCCAGCAGCTACTACACTAGCGGGAGCTCAGAGACCCAGTACTTC. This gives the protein CASSYYTSGSSETQYF.

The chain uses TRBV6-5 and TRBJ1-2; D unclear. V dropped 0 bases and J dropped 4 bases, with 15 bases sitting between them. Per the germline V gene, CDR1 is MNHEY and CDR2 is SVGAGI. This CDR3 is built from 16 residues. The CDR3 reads CASSYSRRRTTYGYTF. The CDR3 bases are TGTGCCAGCAGTTACTCCCGGAGGAGGACCACCTATGGCTACACCTTC.

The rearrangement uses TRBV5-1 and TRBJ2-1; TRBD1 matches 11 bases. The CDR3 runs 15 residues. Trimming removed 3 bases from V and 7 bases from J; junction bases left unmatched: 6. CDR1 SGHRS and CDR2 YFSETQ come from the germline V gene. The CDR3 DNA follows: TGCGCCAGCAGCTGGGGGACAGGGGGTTATAATGAGCAGTTCTTC. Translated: CASSWGTGGYNEQFF. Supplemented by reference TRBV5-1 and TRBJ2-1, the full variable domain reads KAGVTQTPRYLIKTRGQQVTLSCSPISGHRSVSWYQQTPGQGLQFLFEYFSETQRNKGNFPGRFSGRQFSNSRSEMNVSTLELGDSALYLCASSWGTGGYNEQFFGPGTRLTVL.

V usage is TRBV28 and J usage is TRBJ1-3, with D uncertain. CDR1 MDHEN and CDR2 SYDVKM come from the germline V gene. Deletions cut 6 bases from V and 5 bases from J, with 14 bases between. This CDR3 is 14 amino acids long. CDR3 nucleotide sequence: TGTGCCAGCAGACCGGGGTCTGAACGAAACACCATATATTTT. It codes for CASRPGSERNTIYF. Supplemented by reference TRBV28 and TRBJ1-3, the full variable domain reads DVKVTQSSRYLVKRTGEKVFLECVQDMDHENMFWYRQDPGLGLRLIYFSYDVKMKEKGDIPEGYSVSREKKERFSLILESASTNQTSMYLCASRPGSERNTIYFGEGSWLTVV.

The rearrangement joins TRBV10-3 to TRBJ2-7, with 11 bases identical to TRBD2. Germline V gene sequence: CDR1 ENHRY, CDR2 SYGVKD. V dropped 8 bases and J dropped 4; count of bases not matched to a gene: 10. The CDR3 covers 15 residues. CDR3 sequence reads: CAIAEIAGGPYEQYF. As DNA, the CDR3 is TGTGCCATCGCAGAGATAGCGGGAGGGCCTTACGAGCAGTACTTC.

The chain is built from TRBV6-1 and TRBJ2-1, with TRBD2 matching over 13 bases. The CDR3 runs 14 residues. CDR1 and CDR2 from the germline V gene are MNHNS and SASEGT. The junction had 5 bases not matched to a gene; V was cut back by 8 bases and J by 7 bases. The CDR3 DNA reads TGTGCCAGCCAGGGACTAGCGGGAATGAATGAGCAGTTCTTC. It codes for CASQGLAGMNEQFF.

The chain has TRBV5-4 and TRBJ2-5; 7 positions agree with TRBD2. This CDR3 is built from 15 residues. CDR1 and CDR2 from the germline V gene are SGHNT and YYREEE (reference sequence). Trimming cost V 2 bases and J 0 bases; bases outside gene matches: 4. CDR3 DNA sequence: TGTGCCAGCAGCTTAGCGGGACTGTACCAAGAGACCCAGTACTTC. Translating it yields CASSLAGLYQETQYF.

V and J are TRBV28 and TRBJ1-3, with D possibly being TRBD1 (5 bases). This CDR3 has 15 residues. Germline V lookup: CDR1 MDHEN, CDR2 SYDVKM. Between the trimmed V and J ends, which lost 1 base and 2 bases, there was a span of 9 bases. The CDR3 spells CASSLSQATGNTIYF. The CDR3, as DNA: TGTGCCAGCAGTTTATCACAGGCGACTGGAAACACCATATATTTT.

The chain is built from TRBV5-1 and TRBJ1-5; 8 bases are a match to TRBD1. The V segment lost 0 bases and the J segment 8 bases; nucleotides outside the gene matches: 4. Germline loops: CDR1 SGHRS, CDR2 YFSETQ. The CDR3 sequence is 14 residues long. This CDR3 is CASSLGQGNEPQHF. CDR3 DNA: TGCGCCAGCAGCTTGGGACAGGGGAATGAGCCCCAGCATTTT.

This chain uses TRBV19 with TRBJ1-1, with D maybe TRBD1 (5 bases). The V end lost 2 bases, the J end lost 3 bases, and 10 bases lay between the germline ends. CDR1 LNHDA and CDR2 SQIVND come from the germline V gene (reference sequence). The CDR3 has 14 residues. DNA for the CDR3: TGTGCCAGTAGTATATCGGGGGGGTACACTGAAGCTTTCTTT. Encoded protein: CASSISGGYTEAFF.

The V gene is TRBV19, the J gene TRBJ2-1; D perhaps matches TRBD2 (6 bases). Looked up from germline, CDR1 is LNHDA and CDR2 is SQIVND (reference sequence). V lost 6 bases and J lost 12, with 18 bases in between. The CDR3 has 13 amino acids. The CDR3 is CASRPSGSQWQFF. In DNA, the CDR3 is TGTGCCAGTAGGCCCTCCGGGAGTCAATGGCAGTTCTTC.

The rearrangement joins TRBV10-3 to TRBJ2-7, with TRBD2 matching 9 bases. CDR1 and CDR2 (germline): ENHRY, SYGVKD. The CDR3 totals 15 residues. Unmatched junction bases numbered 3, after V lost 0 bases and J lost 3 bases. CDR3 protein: CAISESKAGGYEQYF. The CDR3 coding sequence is TGTGCCATCAGTGAGTCGAAAGCGGGAGGCTACGAGCAGTACTTC.

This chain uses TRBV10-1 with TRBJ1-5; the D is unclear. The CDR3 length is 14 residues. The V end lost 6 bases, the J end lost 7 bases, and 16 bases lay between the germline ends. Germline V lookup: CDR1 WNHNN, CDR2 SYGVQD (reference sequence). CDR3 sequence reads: CASSHNEGRQPQHF. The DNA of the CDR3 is TGCGCCAGCAGCCACAACGAGGGTAGACAGCCCCAGCATTTT.

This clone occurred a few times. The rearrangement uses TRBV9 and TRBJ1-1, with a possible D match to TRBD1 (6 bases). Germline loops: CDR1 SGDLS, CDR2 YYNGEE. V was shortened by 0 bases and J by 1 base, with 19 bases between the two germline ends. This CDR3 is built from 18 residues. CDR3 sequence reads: CASSVDPLQGTTNTEAFF. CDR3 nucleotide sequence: TGTGCCAGCAGCGTAGACCCCCTCCAAGGGACAACGAACACTGAAGCTTTCTTT.

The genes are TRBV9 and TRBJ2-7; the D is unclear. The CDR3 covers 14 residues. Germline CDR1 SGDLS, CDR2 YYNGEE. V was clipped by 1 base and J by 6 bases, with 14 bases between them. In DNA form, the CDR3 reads TGTGCCAGCAGCGTAACGGCGGTGCTCTCCGAGCAGTACTTC. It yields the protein CASSVTAVLSEQYF. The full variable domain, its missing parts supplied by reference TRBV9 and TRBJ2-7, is DSGVTQTPKHLITATGQRVTLRCSPRSGDLSVYWYQQSLDQGLQFLIQYYNGEERAKGNILERFSAQQFPDLHSELNLSSLELGDSALYFCASSVTAVLSEQYFGPGTRLTVT.

As DNA, the CDR3 is TGTGCCAGCACCAAAGCAGGGCTGTCTGGAAACACCATATATTTT. It specifies CASTKAGLSGNTIYF. The chain combines TRBV28 with TRBJ1-3; D possibly corresponds to TRBD1 (5 bases). The CDR3 consists of 15 residues. Germline V gene data show CDR1 as MDHEN and CDR2 as SYDVKM. V was trimmed by 7 bases and J by 1 base, leaving 14 bases between them.

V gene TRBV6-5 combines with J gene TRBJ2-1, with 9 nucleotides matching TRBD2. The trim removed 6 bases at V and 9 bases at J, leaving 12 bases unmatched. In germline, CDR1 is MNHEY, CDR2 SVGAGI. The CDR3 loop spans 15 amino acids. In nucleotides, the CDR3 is TGTGCCAGCAGACCATTGGGCGGGAGGGCCGGTGAGCAGTTCTTC. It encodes CASRPLGGRAGEQFF.

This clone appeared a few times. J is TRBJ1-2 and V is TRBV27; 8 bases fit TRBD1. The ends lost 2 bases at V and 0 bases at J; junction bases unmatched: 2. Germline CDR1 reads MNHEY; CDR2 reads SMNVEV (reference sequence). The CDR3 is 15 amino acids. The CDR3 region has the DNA TGTGCCAGCAGTTTAGGGGACAGGACTAACTATGGCTACACCTTC. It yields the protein CASSLGDRTNYGYTF.